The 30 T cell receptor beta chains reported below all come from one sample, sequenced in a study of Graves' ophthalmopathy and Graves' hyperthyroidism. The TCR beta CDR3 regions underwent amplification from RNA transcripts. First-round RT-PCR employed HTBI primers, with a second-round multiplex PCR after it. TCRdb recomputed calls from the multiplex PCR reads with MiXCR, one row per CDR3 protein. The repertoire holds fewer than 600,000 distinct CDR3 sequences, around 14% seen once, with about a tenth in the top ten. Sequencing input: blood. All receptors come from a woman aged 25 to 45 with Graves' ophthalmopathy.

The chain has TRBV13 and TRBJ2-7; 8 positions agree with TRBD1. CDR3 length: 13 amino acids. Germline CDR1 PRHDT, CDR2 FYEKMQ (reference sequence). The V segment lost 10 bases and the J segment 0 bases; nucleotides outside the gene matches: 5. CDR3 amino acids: CATSRGPSYEQYF. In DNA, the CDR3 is TGTGCCACATCCAGGGGGCCCTCCTACGAGCAGTACTTC.

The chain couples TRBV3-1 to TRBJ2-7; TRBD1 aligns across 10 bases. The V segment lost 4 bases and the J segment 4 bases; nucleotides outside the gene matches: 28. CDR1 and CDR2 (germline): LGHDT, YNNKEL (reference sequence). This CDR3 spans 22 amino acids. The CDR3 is CASSRDRGKSYIGGGSIYEQYF. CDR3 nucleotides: TGTGCCAGCAGCCGGGACAGGGGAAAGTCCTATATCGGCGGGGGCTCCATTTACGAGCAGTACTTC.

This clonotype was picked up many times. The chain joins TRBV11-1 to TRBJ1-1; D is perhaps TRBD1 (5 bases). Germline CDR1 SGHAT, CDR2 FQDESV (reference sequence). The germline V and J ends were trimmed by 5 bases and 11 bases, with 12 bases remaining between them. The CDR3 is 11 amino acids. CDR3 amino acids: CASSPREGAFF. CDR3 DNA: TGTGCCAGCAGCCCCAGGGAGGGGGCTTTCTTT.

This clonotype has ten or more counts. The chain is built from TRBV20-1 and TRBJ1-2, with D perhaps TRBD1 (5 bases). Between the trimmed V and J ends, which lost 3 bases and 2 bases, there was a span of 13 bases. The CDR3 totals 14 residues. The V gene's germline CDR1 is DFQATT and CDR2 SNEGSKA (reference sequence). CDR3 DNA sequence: TGCAGTGCTAGGCCGGACACCATCAACTATGGCTACACCTTC. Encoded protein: CSARPDTINYGYTF.

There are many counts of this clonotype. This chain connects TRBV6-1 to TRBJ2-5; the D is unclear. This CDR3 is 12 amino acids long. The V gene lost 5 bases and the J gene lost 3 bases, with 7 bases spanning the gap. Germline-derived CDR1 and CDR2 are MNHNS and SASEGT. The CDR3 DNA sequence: TGTGCCAGCAGTCCATTTGAAGAGACCCAGTACTTC. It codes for CASSPFEETQYF.

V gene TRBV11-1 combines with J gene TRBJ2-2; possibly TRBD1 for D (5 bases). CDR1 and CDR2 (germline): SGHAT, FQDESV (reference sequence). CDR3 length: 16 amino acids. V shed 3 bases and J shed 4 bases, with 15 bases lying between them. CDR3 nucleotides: TGTGCCAGCAGCTTCGGGCCCAAAAGGGGCACCGGGGAGCTGTTTTTT. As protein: CASSFGPKRGTGELFF.

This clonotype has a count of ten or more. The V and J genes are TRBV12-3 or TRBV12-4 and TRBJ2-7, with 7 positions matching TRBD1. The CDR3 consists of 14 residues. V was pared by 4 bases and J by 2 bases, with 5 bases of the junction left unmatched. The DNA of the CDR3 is TGTGCCAGCAGTTCGGGACAGTTCACCTACGAGCAGTACTTC. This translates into CASSSGQFTYEQYF.

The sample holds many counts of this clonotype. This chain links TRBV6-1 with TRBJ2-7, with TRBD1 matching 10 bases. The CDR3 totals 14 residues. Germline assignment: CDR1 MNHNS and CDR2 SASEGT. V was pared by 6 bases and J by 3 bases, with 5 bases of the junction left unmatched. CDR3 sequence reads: CASRRTGGSYEQYF. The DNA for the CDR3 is TGTGCCAGCAGGCGGACAGGGGGAAGCTACGAGCAGTACTTC.

This CDR3 reads CASSLDAGGGELFF. DNA of the CDR3: TGTGCCAGCAGCTTAGATGCGGGGGGCGGGGAGCTGTTTTTT. This chain links TRBV11-1 with TRBJ2-2; TRBD2 matches at 8 bases. Germline CDR1 reads SGHAT; CDR2 reads FQDESV (reference sequence). With V trimmed by 1 base and J by 7 bases, 2 bases remained unmatched. The CDR3 has 14 residues.

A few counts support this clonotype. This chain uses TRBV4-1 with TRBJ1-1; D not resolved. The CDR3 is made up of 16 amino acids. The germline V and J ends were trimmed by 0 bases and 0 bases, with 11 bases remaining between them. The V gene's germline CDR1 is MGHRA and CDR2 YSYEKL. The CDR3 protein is CASSQDRGLMNTEAFF. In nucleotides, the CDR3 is TGCGCCAGCAGCCAAGATCGAGGGTTGATGAACACTGAAGCTTTCTTT.

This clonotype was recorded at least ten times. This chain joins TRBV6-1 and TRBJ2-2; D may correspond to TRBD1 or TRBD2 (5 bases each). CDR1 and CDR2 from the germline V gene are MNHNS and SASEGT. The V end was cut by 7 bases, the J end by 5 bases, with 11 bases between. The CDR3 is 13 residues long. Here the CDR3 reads CASMGVWTGELFF. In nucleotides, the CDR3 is TGTGCCAGCATGGGGGTTTGGACCGGGGAGCTGTTTTTT.

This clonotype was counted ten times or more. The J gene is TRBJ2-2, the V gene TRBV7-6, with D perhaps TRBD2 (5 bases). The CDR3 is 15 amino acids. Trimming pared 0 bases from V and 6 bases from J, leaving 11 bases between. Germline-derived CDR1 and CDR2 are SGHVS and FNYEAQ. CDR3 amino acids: CASSLAGRRAGELFF. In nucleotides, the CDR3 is TGTGCCAGCAGCTTAGCCGGACGGCGGGCCGGGGAGCTGTTTTTT.

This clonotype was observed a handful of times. CDR3 region: CASSLGLSGGFF. The CDR3 DNA sequence: TGTGCCAGCAGCTTAGGATTGTCGGGGGGGTTTTTT. The chain couples TRBV11-1 to TRBJ2-2; 7 nucleotides line up with TRBD2. The germline V gene has CDR1 SGHAT and CDR2 FQDESV (reference sequence). This CDR3 region has 12 residues. Trimming at V came to 1 base and at J to 16 bases, leaving 6 bases not matched to a gene.

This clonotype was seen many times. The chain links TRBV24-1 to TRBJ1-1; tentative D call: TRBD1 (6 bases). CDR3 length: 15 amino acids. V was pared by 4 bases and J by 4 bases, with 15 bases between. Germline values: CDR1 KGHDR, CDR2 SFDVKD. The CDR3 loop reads CATSENTGWATEAFF. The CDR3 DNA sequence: TGTGCCACCAGTGAGAATACAGGGTGGGCCACTGAAGCTTTCTTT.

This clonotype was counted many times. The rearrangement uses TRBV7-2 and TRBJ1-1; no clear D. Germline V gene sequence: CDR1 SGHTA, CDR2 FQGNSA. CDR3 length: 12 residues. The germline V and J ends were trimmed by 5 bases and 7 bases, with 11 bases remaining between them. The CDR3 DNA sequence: TGTGCCAGCAGCCTTTCGCGGGGTGAAGCTTTCTTT. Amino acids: CASSLSRGEAFF.

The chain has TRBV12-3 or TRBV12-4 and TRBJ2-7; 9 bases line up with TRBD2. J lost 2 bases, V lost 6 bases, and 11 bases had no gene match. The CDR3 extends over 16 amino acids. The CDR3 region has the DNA TGTGCCAGCAGCCCAGCGGGGGGACAGCGAACCTACGAGCAGTACTTC. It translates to CASSPAGGQRTYEQYF.

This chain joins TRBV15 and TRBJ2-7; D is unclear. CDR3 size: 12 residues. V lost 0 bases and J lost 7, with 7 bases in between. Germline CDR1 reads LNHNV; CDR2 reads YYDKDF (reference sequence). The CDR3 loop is CATSRDFREQYF. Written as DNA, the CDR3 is TGTGCCACCAGCAGAGATTTTAGGGAGCAGTACTTC.

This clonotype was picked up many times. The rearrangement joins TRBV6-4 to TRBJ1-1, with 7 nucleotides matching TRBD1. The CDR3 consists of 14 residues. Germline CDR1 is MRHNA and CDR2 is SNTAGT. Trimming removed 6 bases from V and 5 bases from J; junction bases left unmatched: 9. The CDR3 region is CASSFTGARTEAFF. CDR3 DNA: TGTGCCAGCAGCTTCACAGGGGCAAGGACTGAAGCTTTCTTT.

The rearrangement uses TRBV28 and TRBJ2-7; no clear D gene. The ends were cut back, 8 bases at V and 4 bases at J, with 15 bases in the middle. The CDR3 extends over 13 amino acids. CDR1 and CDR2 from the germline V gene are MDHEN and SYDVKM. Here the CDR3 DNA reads TGTGCCAGCTGTTCTCCCTGGGAATACGAGCAGTACGTC. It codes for CASCSPWEYEQYV.

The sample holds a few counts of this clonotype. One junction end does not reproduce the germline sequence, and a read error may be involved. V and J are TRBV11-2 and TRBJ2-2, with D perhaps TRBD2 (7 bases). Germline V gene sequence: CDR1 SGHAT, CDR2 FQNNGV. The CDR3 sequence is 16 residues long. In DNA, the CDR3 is TGTGCCAGCAGCTTAGTAACAGGGAGGGGCACCGGGGGGCTGTTTTTT. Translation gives CASSLVTGRGTGGLFF.

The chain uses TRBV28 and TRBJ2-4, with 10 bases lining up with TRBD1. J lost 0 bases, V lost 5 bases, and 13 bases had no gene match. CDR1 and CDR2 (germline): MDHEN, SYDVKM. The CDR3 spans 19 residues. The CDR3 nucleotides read TGTGCCAGCAGTCCCCCGTGGGGACAGGGGTGGCTAGCCAAAAACATTCAGTACTTC. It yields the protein CASSPPWGQGWLAKNIQYF.

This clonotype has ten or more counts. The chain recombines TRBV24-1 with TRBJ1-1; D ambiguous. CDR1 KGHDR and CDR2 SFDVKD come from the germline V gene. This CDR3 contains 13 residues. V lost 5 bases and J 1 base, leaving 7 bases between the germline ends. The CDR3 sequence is CATSVGGNTEAFF. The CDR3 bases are TGTGCCACCAGTGTAGGAGGGAACACTGAAGCTTTCTTT.

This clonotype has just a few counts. CDR3 amino acids: CASSSGVVGSYEQYF. The DNA of the CDR3 is TGCGCCAGCAGCTCCGGGGTAGTCGGCTCCTACGAGCAGTACTTC. The chain combines TRBV5-1 with TRBJ2-7; D is possibly TRBD2 (5 bases). Germline assignment: CDR1 SGHRS and CDR2 YFSETQ. V lost 3 bases and J lost 0, with 13 bases in between. The CDR3 spans 15 residues.

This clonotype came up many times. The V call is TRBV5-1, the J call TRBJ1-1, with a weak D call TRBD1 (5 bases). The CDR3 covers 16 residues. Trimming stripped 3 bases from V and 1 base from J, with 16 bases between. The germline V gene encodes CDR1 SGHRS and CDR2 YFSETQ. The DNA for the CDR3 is TGCGCCAGCAGCTCCCGACAGCCTGAGGGGAACACTGAAGCTTTCTTT. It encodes CASSSRQPEGNTEAFF.

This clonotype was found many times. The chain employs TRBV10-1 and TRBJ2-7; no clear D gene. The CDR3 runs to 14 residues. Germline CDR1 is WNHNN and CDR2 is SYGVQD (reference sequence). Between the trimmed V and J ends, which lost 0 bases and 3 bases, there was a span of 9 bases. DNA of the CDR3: TGCGCCAGCAGTGAGTCCGAGGAGCTCTACGAGCAGTACTTC. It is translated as CASSESEELYEQYF.

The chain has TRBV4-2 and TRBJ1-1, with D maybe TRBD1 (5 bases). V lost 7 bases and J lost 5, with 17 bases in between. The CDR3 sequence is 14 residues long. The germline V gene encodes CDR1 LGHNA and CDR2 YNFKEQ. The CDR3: CASNTRAGETEAFF. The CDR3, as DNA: TGTGCCAGCAACACAAGGGCGGGGGAAACTGAAGCTTTCTTT.

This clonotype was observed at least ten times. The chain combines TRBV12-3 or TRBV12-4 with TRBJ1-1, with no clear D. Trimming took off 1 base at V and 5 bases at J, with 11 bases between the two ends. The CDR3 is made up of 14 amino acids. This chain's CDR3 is CASSLGLGRTEAFF. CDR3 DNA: TGTGCCAGCAGTTTAGGATTGGGGAGAACTGAAGCTTTCTTT.

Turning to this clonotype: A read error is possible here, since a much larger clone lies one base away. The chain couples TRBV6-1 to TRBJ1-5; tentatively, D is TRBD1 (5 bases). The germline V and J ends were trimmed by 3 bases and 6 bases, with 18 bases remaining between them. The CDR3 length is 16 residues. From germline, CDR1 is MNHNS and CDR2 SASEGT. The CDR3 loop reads CASSDGLLVGTQPQHF. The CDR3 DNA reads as TGTGCCAGCAGTGATGGACTTCTGGTAGGGACTCAGCCCCAGCATTTT.

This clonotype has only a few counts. CDR3 residues: CASSLGYYSGPEQYF. The DNA for the CDR3 is TGTGCCAGCAGCTTAGGGTACTACTCCGGCCCCGAGCAGTACTTC. This chain uses TRBV11-3 with TRBJ2-7; D is unresolved. Germline V CDR1 and CDR2: SGHNT, YENEEA. This CDR3 is built from 15 residues. Trimming cost V 1 base and J 6 bases, with 16 bases left between them.

CDR3 residues: CASSPADRVYGNTIYF. CDR3 in DNA: TGTGCCAGCTCACCAGCGGACAGGGTATACGGAAACACCATATATTTT. The chain employs TRBV18 and TRBJ1-3, with TRBD1 matching 8 bases. The V segment lost 2 bases and the J segment 4 bases; nucleotides outside the gene matches: 7. The CDR3 loop spans 16 amino acids. CDR1 is KGHSH and CDR2 is LQKENI in the germline V gene.